A selection of T cell receptor beta chains follows, all from one sample in a study of T-cell memory formation after mild COVID-19. In TCRdb, the 5' RACE reads were re-called with MiXCR into one record per CDR3 protein. Among about 250,000 distinct CDR3 sequences listed, 15% to 19% were seen once. The sample comprised PBMCs or a T cell subset sorted from them (not recorded which). The receptors here all came from an adult woman who had mild COVID-19 (a few samples of this study predate the infection). Cell type and time point are not known. The CDR3 runs from the conserved cysteine through the conserved F or W. Each record gives: V gene, clone size, CDR3 length, D gene, J gene, CDR3 protein, CDR3 DNA. A D gene is named only where the DNA matches it firmly. Clone size is not always given. Where it is, it says once, few, many or a class for expanded clones.

>TRBV29-1|once|15|TRBD1|TRBJ2-1
CSVRVRQGAYNEQFF
TGCAGCGTCCGTGTGAGGCAGGGGGCCTACAATGAGCAGTTCTTC
>TRBV6-2/TRBV6-3|.|14|.|TRBJ1-5
CASSYASAKQPQHF
TGTGCCAGCAGTTACGCTTCCGCTAAGCAGCCCCAGCATTTT
>TRBV12-3/TRBV12-4|few|14|TRBD1|TRBJ1-2
CASSLRTGGYGYTF
TGTGCCAGCAGTCTCCGGACAGGGGGCTATGGCTACACCTTC
>TRBV5-4|.|16|TRBD1|TRBJ2-1
CASSQGQPSSYNEQFF
TGTGCCAGCAGCCAGGGACAGCCGAGCTCCTACAATGAGCAGTTCTTC
>TRBV7-9|few|22|.|TRBJ1-4
CASSRTPTPTQDAAQTARKLFF
TGTGCCAGCAGCCGAACGCCTACCCCGACCCAGGACGCTGCGCAGACGGCTCGGAAACTGTTTTTT
>TRBV19|few|14|.|TRBJ2-3
CASRREVSTDTQYF
TGTGCCAGTAGGAGGGAGGTTAGCACAGATACGCAGTATTTT
>TRBV29-1|many|15|.|TRBJ2-3
CSVTPQGKSTDTQYF
TGCAGCGTTACTCCGCAGGGGAAGAGCACAGATACGCAGTATTTT
>TRBV5-1|.|18|TRBD2|TRBJ2-7
CASSRATAGLAGIYEQYF
TGCGCCAGCAGCCGTGCCACCGCGGGACTAGCGGGGATTTACGAGCAGTACTTC
>TRBV7-3|.|14|.|TRBJ1-1
CASSLSRDYTEAFF
TGTGCCAGCAGCTTATCCAGGGATTACACTGAAGCTTTCTTT
>TRBV20-1|.|14|.|TRBJ2-7
CSATKTGVSYEQYF
TGCAGTGCTACAAAGACAGGCGTCTCCTACGAGCAGTACTTC
>TRBV5-1|.|14|.|TRBJ2-1
CASSSWGDYNEQFF
TGCGCCAGCAGCTCGTGGGGGGATTACAATGAGCAGTTCTTC